This T cell receptor beta chain comes out of a study of shared clonotypes between healthy human individuals. The CDR3 spans 11 residues. Trimming shortened V by 3 bases and J by 6 bases, and 7 bases separated the two germline ends. The germline gives CDR1 SGHKS, CDR2 YYEKEE (reference sequence). The test was conducted at deep level. Libraries were prepared by immunoSEQ multiplex PCR; TCRdb keeps only in-frame clonotypes and omits some of them. Among roughly 1,600,000 clones listed, approximately 98.5% were seen once. The clonotype was recovered from a man aged 30 to 39 in good health. The gene calls are TRBV5-5 and TRBJ2-7, with D perhaps matching TRBD2 (5 bases). Sequencing input: naive CD4+ T cells sorted from blood. Subset given: CD45RA+ positively selected. CDR3 sequence (DNA): TGTGCCAGCAGCTCGGGGTTCGAGCAGTACTTC. This sequence encodes CASSSGFEQYF.